This T cell receptor beta chain appears in the sequencing data of a study of blood T cell repertoires in COVID-19. Study information: T cells, B-cell-depleted T cells, or PBMCs supplied cDNA or gDNA.

Assay: immunoSEQ multiplex PCR; the TCRdb copy retains only in-frame clones and omits some. The repertoire holds more than 300,000 clones, with more than 70% as singletons. The sequence came from a woman aged 45-65 years with acute or convalescent COVID-19. The sequenced material came from peripheral blood.

CDR3 in amino acids: CASSDPALAASQFF. The CDR3 DNA reads as TGTGCCAGCAGTGATCCCGCACTAGCGGCCAGTCAGTTCTTC. The chain combines TRBV25-1 with TRBJ2-1, with 8 nucleotides matching TRBD2. Germline-derived CDR1 and CDR2 are MGHDK and SYGVNS. The CDR3 is made up of 14 amino acids. J was trimmed by 13 bases and V by 3 bases; bases with no gene match: 11.